This T cell receptor (beta chain) was sequenced for a study of blood T cell repertoires in COVID-19. Method: immunoSEQ multiplex PCR; TCRdb's copy keeps in-frame clones and lacks some. Found here are fewer than 350,000 clones, approximately 90% of them singletons; the top ten hold about 3%. This CDR3 spans 16 amino acids. CDR1 is SEHNR and CDR2 is FQNEAQ in the germline V gene (reference sequence). V lost 1 base to trimming and J lost 1 base, with 13 bases between them. This clone was seen once. This receptor was identified in a man in his forties who had been exposed to COVID-19. Source material: PBMCs or T cells enriched from blood (not recorded which). V usage is TRBV7-9 and J usage is TRBJ1-2, with D maybe TRBD1 (5 bases). The CDR3 DNA reads as TGTGCCAGCAGCTTAGAGGCAGGGTCACATAACTATGGCTACACCTTC. This gives the protein CASSLEAGSHNYGYTF.